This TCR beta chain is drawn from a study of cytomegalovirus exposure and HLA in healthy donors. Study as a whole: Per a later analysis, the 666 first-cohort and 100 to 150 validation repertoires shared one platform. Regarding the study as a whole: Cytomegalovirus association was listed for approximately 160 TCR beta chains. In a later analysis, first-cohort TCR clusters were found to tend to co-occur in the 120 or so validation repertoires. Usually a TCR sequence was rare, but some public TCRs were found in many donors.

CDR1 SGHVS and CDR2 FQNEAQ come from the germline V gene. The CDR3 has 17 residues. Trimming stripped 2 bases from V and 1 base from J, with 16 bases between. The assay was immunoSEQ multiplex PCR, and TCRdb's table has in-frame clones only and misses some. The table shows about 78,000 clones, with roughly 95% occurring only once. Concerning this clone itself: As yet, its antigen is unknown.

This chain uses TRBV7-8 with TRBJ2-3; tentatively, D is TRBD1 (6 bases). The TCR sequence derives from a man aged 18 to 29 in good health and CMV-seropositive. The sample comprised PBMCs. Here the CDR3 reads CASSLRSGKGGTDTQYF. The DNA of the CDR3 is TGTGCCAGCAGCTTAAGGAGCGGAAAGGGGGGCACAGATACGCAGTATTTT.